This record looks at one T cell receptor (beta chain) sequence and its context. Clones were sequenced by immunoSEQ multiplex PCR, and TCRdb holds only the in-frame ones, with some missing. The table lists approximately 90,000 clones, 70% to 90% of them singletons, with 1.1% to 1.5% in the top ten. This sample stems from a study of OX40 agonist ivuxolimab in advanced cancers. Overall study context: Ivuxolimab, an antibody acting as an agonist of OX40 (CD134), was used to treat patients.

This CDR3 is 15 amino acids long. The V gene lost 3 bases and the J gene lost 5 bases, with 16 bases spanning the gap. CDR1 MRHNA and CDR2 SNTAGT come from the germline V gene. The sequence came from an adult with an advanced solid tumor such as melanoma, head and neck, liver or kidney cancer. Sequences were derived from CD4+ or CD8+ T cells sorted from blood, sampled in a trial of the OX40 agonist ivuxolimab. The rearrangement uses TRBV6-4 and TRBJ2-5, with D possibly being TRBD1 or TRBD2 (5 bases each). CDR3 region: CASSEAGTQGETQYF. CDR3 bases: TGTGCCAGCAGTGAGGCCGGGACGCAAGGGGAGACCCAGTACTTC.